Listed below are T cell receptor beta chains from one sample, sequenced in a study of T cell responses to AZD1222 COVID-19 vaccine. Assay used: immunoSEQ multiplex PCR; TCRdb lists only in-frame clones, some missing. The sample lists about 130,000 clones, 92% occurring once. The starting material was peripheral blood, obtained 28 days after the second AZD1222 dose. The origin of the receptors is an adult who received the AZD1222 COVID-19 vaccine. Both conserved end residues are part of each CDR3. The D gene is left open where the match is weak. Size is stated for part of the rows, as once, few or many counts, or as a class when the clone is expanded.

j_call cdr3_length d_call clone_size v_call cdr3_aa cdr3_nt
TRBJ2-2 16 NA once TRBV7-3 CASSLTSAANTGELFF TGTGCCAGCAGCTTAACTTCGGCAGCGAACACCGGGGAGCTGTTTTTT
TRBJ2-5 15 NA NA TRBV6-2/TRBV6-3 CASSYYSEYQETQYF TGTGCCAGCAGTTACTACAGCGAGTACCAAGAGACCCAGTACTTC
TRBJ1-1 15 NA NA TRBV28 CASSSPGAPSTEAFF TGTGCCAGCAGTTCCCCGGGGGCCCCCAGCACTGAAGCTTTCTTT
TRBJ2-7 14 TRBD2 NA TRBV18 CASSQLAGNYEQYF TGTGCCAGCTCTCAACTAGCGGGGAACTACGAGCAGTACTTC
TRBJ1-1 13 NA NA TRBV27 CASRGREGTEAFF TGTGCCAGCAGGGGAAGGGAGGGGACTGAAGCTTTCTTT
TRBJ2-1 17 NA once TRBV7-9 CASSPPLRLSSYNEQFF TGTGCCAGCAGCCCCCCATTGAGACTTAGCTCCTACAATGAGCAGTTCTTC
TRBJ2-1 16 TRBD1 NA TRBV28 CASIQLPGQGRSEQFF TGTGCCAGCATCCAACTCCCGGGACAGGGACGGAGTGAGCAGTTCTTC
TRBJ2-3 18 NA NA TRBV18 CASSPSLTTGTFLYTQYF TGTGCCAGCTCACCATCCCTTACTACCGGAACATTTCTGTATACGCAGTATTTT
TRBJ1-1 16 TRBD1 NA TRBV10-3 CAISAQGGGANTEAFF TGTGCCATCAGTGCGCAGGGGGGAGGGGCTAACACTGAAGCTTTCTTT
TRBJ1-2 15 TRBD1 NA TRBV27 CASSLKGDRAYGYTF TGTGCCAGCAGTTTAAAGGGGGACAGGGCATATGGCTACACCTTC
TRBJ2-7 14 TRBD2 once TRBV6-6 CASSVAGVPNEQYF TGTGCCAGCAGCGTAGCGGGAGTCCCAAACGAGCAGTACTTC
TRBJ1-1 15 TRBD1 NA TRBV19 CASSPRDRGLTEAFF TGTGCCAGTAGTCCCCGGGACAGGGGGCTTACTGAAGCTTTCTTT
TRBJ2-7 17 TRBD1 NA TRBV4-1 CASSQGQGARFDYEQYF TGCGCCAGCAGCCAGGGACAGGGGGCGAGATTCGACTACGAGCAGTACTTC
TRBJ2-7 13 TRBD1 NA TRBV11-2 CASSPGTAYEQYF TGTGCCAGCAGCCCCGGGACAGCCTACGAGCAGTACTTC
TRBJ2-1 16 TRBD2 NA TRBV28 CASSRDRGGSYNEQFF TGTGCCAGCAGTCGAGACCGCGGGGGATCCTACAATGAGCAGTTCTTC
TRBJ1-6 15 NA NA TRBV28 CASSLAQAYNSPLHF TGTGCCAGCAGTCTCGCACAGGCGTATAATTCACCCCTCCACTTT
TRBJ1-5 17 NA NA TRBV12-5 CASGLVSQDSINQPQHF TGTGCTAGTGGTTTGGTTTCGCAGGACAGCATCAATCAGCCCCAGCATTTT
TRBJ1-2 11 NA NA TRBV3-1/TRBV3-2 CASSQLGGYTF TGTGCCAGCAGCCAATTGGGAGGCTACACCTTC